This T cell receptor (beta chain) originates from a study of cytomegalovirus exposure and HLA in healthy donors. Whole-study findings and limits: Later analysis identified a missense DCLRE1C variant that was linked to TCR beta V- and J-gene trimming.

PCR primers comprised 60 Vbeta and 13 Jbeta primers. Generated by immunoSEQ multiplex PCR, the TCRdb table keeps only in-frame clones and is missing some. Altogether some 150,000 clones are present, 60% to 85% being singletons, with the ten largest covering roughly 4.2%. This CDR3 spans 12 amino acids. V dropped 3 bases and J dropped 4 bases, with 7 bases sitting between them. Germline V CDR1 and CDR2: SGHDT, YYEEEE. Turning to this clone: The antigen remains unidentified.

The TCR originated in a woman aged 35 to 49 in good health and CMV-seronegative. Source material: PBMCs. The rearrangement links TRBV5-6 to TRBJ1-2; unclear D gene. Here the CDR3 DNA reads TGTGCCAGCAGCTCCCGGGTCTATGGCTACACCTTC. Translation: CASSSRVYGYTF.